The clone carrying this T cell receptor beta chain came up once. This sample is drawn from a study of control samples from healthy donors and cancer patients. Using immunoSEQ multiplex PCR, the repertoire was profiled, and TCRdb retains in-frame clones only, with some absent. This sample carries roughly 100,000 clones, 85% to 90% of them seen once, and the ten largest clones take over 0.95%. Germline-derived CDR1 and CDR2 are SGHDT and YYEEEE. Trimming took off 4 bases at V and 9 bases at J, with 19 bases between the two ends. The CDR3 contains 14 residues. Sequences were obtained from blood. The receptor was derived from a woman between 50 and 59 years old in good health. The chain joins TRBV5-6 to TRBJ1-2; TRBD1 might be the D (6 bases). In DNA form, the CDR3 reads TGTGCCAGCAGCCCGGGGGCCCCTGCAGCTAGCTACACCTTC. Residues: CASSPGAPAASYTF.